These 26 T cell receptor beta chains originate from one sample sequenced in a study of blood T cell repertoires in COVID-19. TCRdb's table, derived via immunoSEQ multiplex PCR, lists solely in-frame clones and lacks some. There are a few hundred thousand clones in the sample; roughly 90% occur only once, and 9.4% lies in the top ten. Sequencing used peripheral blood. These receptor sequences come from a man younger than 35 with active or convalescent COVID-19.

This clone occurred once. The genes are TRBV21-1 and TRBJ2-2; the table's TRBD2 call for D was not verified on the DNA. TRBV21-1 is tagged as a pseudogene. CDR3 length equals 15 residues. In DNA form, the CDR3 reads TGTGCCAGCAGCCCCTCCGGTGCGAACACCGGGGAGCTGTTTTTT. Translation gives CASSPSGANTGELFF.

The chain carries TRBV7-9 and TRBJ1-2; TRBD1 matches at 8 bases. The CDR3 covers 13 residues. V lost 4 bases, J lost 3 bases, and 1 base stayed unmatched. Germline values: CDR1 SEHNR, CDR2 FQNEAQ (reference sequence). CDR3 protein: CASSSTGDYGYTF. DNA of the CDR3: TGTGCCAGCAGCTCGACAGGGGACTATGGCTACACCTTC.

The chain is built from TRBV5-1 and TRBJ2-7; TRBD1 is a possible D gene (5 bases). This CDR3 comprises 14 residues. Trimming left V 0 bases short and J 3 bases short, with 10 bases between. Germline V gene sequence: CDR1 SGHRS, CDR2 YFSETQ. For the CDR3, the DNA is TGCGCCAGCAGCTTGGTAGGGGAAGTCTACGAGCAGTACTTC. It yields the protein CASSLVGEVYEQYF.

With respect to this clone: A much larger clone differs from this one at a single base, so this may be a read error. Other DNA sequences from this sample encode an identical CDR3 as well. The chain recombines TRBV5-1 with TRBJ2-3, with 12 bases that match TRBD2. Germline trimming cut 0 bases from V and 3 bases from J; bases unmatched to any gene: 2. CDR3 length equals 16 residues. Germline V gene data show CDR1 as SGHRS and CDR2 as YFSETQ. This CDR3 reads CASSLELAGGTDTQYF. CDR3 nucleotides: TGCGCCAGCAGCTTGGAACTAGCGGGGGGAACAGATACGCAGTATTTT.

This chain uses TRBV5-6 with TRBJ2-7, with TRBD2 identical over 7 bases. V gave up 3 bases and J gave up 0 bases; unmatched junction bases: 6. The CDR3 loop spans 15 amino acids. CDR1 SGHDT and CDR2 YYEEEE come from the germline V gene. In DNA, the CDR3 is TGTGCCAGCAGCTCCGACCTAGCGGCCTCCTACGAGCAGTACTTC. Its protein product is CASSSDLAASYEQYF.

The chain carries TRBV6-1 and TRBJ1-6; 8 nucleotides agree with TRBD1. V shed 4 bases, J shed 7 bases, and the junction held 9 bases outside the gene matches. Germline assignment: CDR1 MNHNS and CDR2 SASEGT. There are 16 residues in the CDR3. CDR3 in amino acids: CASSAATGARNSPLHF. In nucleotides, the CDR3 is TGTGCCAGCAGTGCGGCGACAGGGGCGAGAAATTCACCCCTCCACTTT.

V and J are TRBV6-1 and TRBJ1-2, with a weak D call TRBD1 (6 bases). Trimming left V 1 base short and J 4 bases short, with 16 bases between. This CDR3 contains 16 residues. The germline CDR1 and CDR2 sequences are MNHNS and SASEGT. In DNA form, the CDR3 reads TGTGCCAGCAGTGAAGAGAGGGGACACCTATTCTATGGCTACACCTTC. Encoded protein: CASSEERGHLFYGYTF.

J is TRBJ1-2 and V is TRBV7-8; TRBD1 aligns across 7 bases. This CDR3 region has 14 residues. Germline trimming cut 5 bases from V and 4 bases from J; bases unmatched to any gene: 7. The V gene's germline CDR1 is SGHVS and CDR2 FQNEAQ. The CDR3 bases are TGTGCCAGCAGCAGAGGACAGGAGACCTATGGCTACACCTTC. Translated: CASSRGQETYGYTF.

The gene calls are TRBV5-6 and TRBJ1-1; D gene uncertain. The CDR3 is made up of 12 amino acids. The germline V and J ends were trimmed by 3 bases and 0 bases, with 3 bases remaining between them. CDR1 and CDR2 (germline): SGHDT, YYEEEE. CDR3 DNA sequence: TGTGCCAGCAGCTCTATGAACACTGAAGCTTTCTTT. Residues: CASSSMNTEAFF.

The rearrangement links TRBV6-2 or TRBV6-3 to TRBJ1-2; 7 bases are a match to TRBD1. Germline V lookup: CDR1 MNHEY, CDR2 SVGEGT. V lost 5 bases, J lost 3 bases, and 6 bases stayed unmatched. The CDR3 extends over 14 amino acids. The CDR3 protein is CASSRDSGHYGYTF. Written as DNA, the CDR3 is TGTGCCAGCAGTCGGGACAGTGGACACTATGGCTACACCTTC.

The CDR3 reads CASTRGPTNEKLFF. Here the CDR3 DNA reads TGTGCCAGCACAAGAGGCCCAACTAATGAAAAACTGTTTTTT. This sequence joins TRBV28 and TRBJ1-4; no firm D call. The CDR3 length is 14 residues. V was clipped by 7 bases and J by 0 bases, with 9 bases between them. The germline CDR1 and CDR2 sequences are MDHEN and SYDVKM.

This clone was seen a handful of times. This chain connects TRBV6-6 to TRBJ1-2; D is perhaps TRBD1 (6 bases). The germline V gene encodes CDR1 MNHNY and CDR2 SVGAGI (reference sequence). The CDR3 is 16 amino acids. Trimming removed 0 bases at V and 1 base at J, with 12 bases between. CDR3 sequence reads: CASSYSRGGLNYGYTF. The CDR3 coding sequence is TGTGCCAGCAGTTACTCGCGGGGGGGCCTTAACTATGGCTACACCTTC.

The chain is built from TRBV19 and TRBJ1-2; no clear D. The germline V and J ends were trimmed by 4 bases and 8 bases, with 20 bases remaining between them. This CDR3 has 15 amino acids. Germline CDR1 LNHDA, CDR2 SQIVND (reference sequence). The CDR3 nucleotides are TGTGCCAGTAGTAACGAGCGGACGGGCCAAGCAGGCTACACCTTC. It yields the protein CASSNERTGQAGYTF.

This rearrangement joins TRBV13 to TRBJ1-1; no firm D call. CDR1 is PRHDT, CDR2 FYEKMQ, per germline (reference sequence). V lost 4 bases to trimming and J lost 8 bases, with 14 bases between them. The CDR3 sequence is 13 residues long. The CDR3 bases are TGTGCCAGCAGCTCGCGACTCGGTGGGGAAGCTTTCTTT. This codes for CASSSRLGGEAFF.

This chain uses TRBV5-6 with TRBJ1-2, with 7 bases fitting TRBD1. V shed 3 bases, J shed 5 bases, and the junction held 10 bases outside the gene matches. This CDR3 spans 15 amino acids. The germline V gene has CDR1 SGHDT and CDR2 YYEEEE. CDR3 loop: CASSWGQHSGYGYTF. The CDR3 region has the DNA TGTGCCAGCAGCTGGGGACAGCACTCCGGGTATGGCTACACCTTC.

The chain has TRBV12-3 or TRBV12-4 and TRBJ1-5, with D uncertain. CDR3 length equals 13 residues. Trimming cost V 4 bases and J 0 bases, with 4 bases left between them. Here the CDR3 reads CASSYNSNQPQHF. CDR3 in DNA: TGTGCCAGCAGTTATAATAGCAATCAGCCCCAGCATTTT.

The genes are TRBV19 and TRBJ2-2; 7 nucleotides line up with TRBD1. Germline loops: CDR1 LNHDA, CDR2 SQIVND (reference sequence). The CDR3 totals 15 residues. Trimming at V came to 6 bases and at J to 4 bases, leaving 8 bases not matched to a gene. The CDR3, as DNA: TGTGCCAGTAGCACAGGGGTACGTGTCACCGGGGAGCTGTTTTTT. It yields the protein CASSTGVRVTGELFF.

V is TRBV27 and J is TRBJ1-1, with D perhaps matching TRBD1 (6 bases). Trimming took off 2 bases at V and 5 bases at J, with 21 bases between the two ends. CDR1 is MNHEY and CDR2 is SMNVEV in the germline V gene (reference sequence). The CDR3 runs 17 residues. The CDR3 protein is CASSLTGWGGPRTEAFF. The DNA of the CDR3 is TGTGCCAGCAGTTTAACCGGGTGGGGGGGGCCGAGGACTGAAGCTTTCTTT.

This chain links TRBV13 with TRBJ1-2, with TRBD1 matching 10 bases. Trimming took 5 bases from V and 4 from J; bases not matched to a gene: 4. The CDR3 has 14 amino acids. Germline V CDR1 and CDR2: PRHDT, FYEKMQ (reference sequence). The CDR3 bases are TGTGCCAGCAGCCGACAGGGGGCAGGCTATGGCTACACCTTC. Protein product: CASSRQGAGYGYTF.

V gene TRBV10-1 combines with J gene TRBJ2-1; possibly TRBD1 for D (5 bases). CDR3 length equals 14 residues. Germline values: CDR1 WNHNN, CDR2 SYGVQD (reference sequence). Trimming took 0 bases from V and 8 from J, leaving 11 bases between them. CDR3 DNA sequence: TGCGCCAGCAGTGAGTCGGGGCAGGGCGATGAGCAGTTCTTC. Translated, it gives CASSESGQGDEQFF.

V gene TRBV6-6 combines with J gene TRBJ1-5; D uncertain. Germline V lookup: CDR1 MNHNY, CDR2 SVGAGI (reference sequence). This CDR3 region has 12 residues. V lost 2 bases and J lost 4, with 3 bases in between. This CDR3 reads CASSYQNQPQHF. CDR3 DNA sequence: TGTGCCAGCAGTTACCAAAATCAGCCCCAGCATTTT.

The CDR3 reads CASRQGAGGLAYEQYF. Written as DNA, the CDR3 is TGTGCCTCTAGGCAGGGGGCTGGGGGGTTAGCCTACGAGCAGTACTTC. V and J are TRBV19 and TRBJ2-7, with 8 bases identical to TRBD1. CDR1 and CDR2 (germline): LNHDA, SQIVND (reference sequence). The CDR3 is 16 amino acids. Trimming cost V 11 bases and J 2 bases; bases outside gene matches: 17.

The V and J genes are TRBV5-6 and TRBJ1-2, with D maybe TRBD1 (6 bases). Trimming removed 2 bases at V and 8 bases at J, with 7 bases between. The CDR3 is 11 residues long. Germline V lookup: CDR1 SGHDT, CDR2 YYEEEE. The CDR3 nucleotides are TGTGCCAGCAGCTTTGGGGGCGGCTACACCTTC. It yields the protein CASSFGGGYTF.

Comment on this clone: The same CDR3 can be traced to other DNA sequences in this sample. V is TRBV12-3 or TRBV12-4 and J is TRBJ1-1, with D possibly matching TRBD1 (5 bases). The CDR3 sequence is 13 residues long. Trimming stripped 2 bases from V and 5 bases from J, with 9 bases between. The CDR3 spells CASSLWGDTEAFF. DNA for the CDR3: TGTGCCAGCAGTTTATGGGGGGATACTGAAGCTTTCTTT.

This sequence joins TRBV12-5 and TRBJ2-7, with 9 bases fitting TRBD1. Germline CDR1 and CDR2: LGHNT and FRNRAP. The length of the CDR3 is 15 residues. V shed 4 bases and J 1 base; nucleotides not matched to a gene: 5. Written as DNA, the CDR3 is TGTGCTAGTGGTTCGCCGGGACAGGGATCCTACGAGCAGTACTTC. This gives the protein CASGSPGQGSYEQYF. Full variable domain (rest looked up from reference TRBV12-5 and TRBJ2-7): DARVTQTPRHKVTEMGQEVTMRCQPILGHNTVFWYRQTMMQGLELLAYFRNRAPLDDSGMPKDRFSAEMPDATLATLKIQPSEPRDSAVYFCASGSPGQGSYEQYFGPGTRLTVT.

The gene calls are TRBV25-1 and TRBJ2-3, with 8 bases identical to TRBD2. The CDR3 runs to 14 residues. CDR1 is MGHDK and CDR2 is SYGVNS in the germline V gene. Unmatched junction bases numbered 9, after V lost 8 bases and J lost 5 bases. Written as DNA, the CDR3 is TGTGCCAGCCATCTAAGCGGGGGTGGAGATACGCAGTATTTT. Amino acid sequence: CASHLSGGGDTQYF.